A single sample gave rise to the 25 T cell receptor beta chains below, sequenced in a study of CXCR3-negative and CXCR3-positive naive CD8 T cells. Study outcomes and limitations: Relative to CXCR3-negative naive cells, CXCR3-positive naive cells had more hydrophobic TRB CDR3s.

cDNA libraries for TRB were generated by 5' RACE incorporating UMI labels. TCRdb reprocessed the 5' RACE reads; each CDR3 protein has one entry and no DNA is given. The sample table includes fewer than 6,500 distinct CDR3 sequences. These receptors are not linked to any known antigen. The sample consisted of naive CXCR3+ CD8+ T cells from blood. Regarding subset: CD45RO-CCR7+CD27+CD95- naive CD8+ T cells expressing CXCR3 (TNR3+). All receptors come from a human donor in good health. Some clones in this sample may be carry-over from other donors' samples.

The CDR3 spells CASSPESGSFFEQYF. V usage is TRBV4-3 and J usage is TRBJ2-7. This CDR3 contains 15 residues. Germline-derived CDR1 and CDR2 are LGHNA and YSLEER.

The gene calls are TRBV2 and TRBJ1-5. The CDR3 totals 19 residues. Per the germline V gene, CDR1 is SNHLY and CDR2 is FYNNEI. The CDR3 sequence: CASSESRWASSAGNQPQHF.

The chain employs TRBV4-3 and TRBJ1-2; TCRdb indicates TRBD1, and absent DNA this call remains unverified. CDR3 size: 15 residues. Germline assignment: CDR1 LGHNA and CDR2 YSLEER. The CDR3 protein is CASSHVTGSLAGYTF.

Frequency places this clonotype as medium-sized. This sequence joins TRBV7-8 and TRBJ2-5; as DNA is missing, the TRBD2 call by TCRdb cannot be tested. Germline-derived CDR1 and CDR2 are SGHVS and FQNEAQ. The CDR3 extends over 16 amino acids. CDR3 amino acids: CASSLALLPYQETQYF.

V is TRBV3-1 and J is TRBJ2-3; TCRdb's D call, TRBD2, is unchecked because there is no DNA. The germline CDR1 and CDR2 sequences are LGHDT and YNNKEL (reference sequence). The CDR3 sequence is 16 residues long. CDR3 residues: CASSQEWRVITDTQYF.

In terms of frequency, this clonotype is medium-sized. V is TRBV9 and J is TRBJ2-3. Germline V gene lookup returns CDR1 SGDLS and CDR2 YYNGEE. The CDR3 spans 16 residues. CDR3 in amino acids: CASSVDLGASTDTQYF.

This clonotype is medium-sized by frequency. The chain combines TRBV6-5 with TRBJ2-7; the D gene TCRdb calls, TRBD2, cannot be checked with no DNA. CDR1 MNHEY and CDR2 SVGAGI come from the germline V gene. There are 15 residues in the CDR3. The CDR3 is CASSEAGAELSEQYF.

This clonotype is deemed medium-sized (0.01 to 0.1%) by its frequency. V is TRBV10-3 and J is TRBJ1-1; the TRBD1 assignment by TCRdb is unverifiable without DNA. Germline assignment: CDR1 ENHRY and CDR2 SYGVKD. CDR3 length: 13 amino acids. The CDR3 sequence is CAIRDRVYTEAFF.

Considering frequency, this clonotype is medium-sized. V usage is TRBV4-2 and J usage is TRBJ2-7; no DNA is available, so the TRBD2 call from TCRdb remains unchecked. CDR1 is LGHNA and CDR2 is YNFKEQ in the germline V gene. This CDR3 region has 14 residues. The CDR3 protein is CASSHTDSTYEQYF.

This clonotype shows up as medium-sized by frequency. The gene calls are TRBV5-5 and TRBJ2-7; TCRdb's assignment of TRBD1 cannot be checked, as there is no DNA. The germline CDR1 and CDR2 sequences are SGHKS and YYEKEE (reference sequence). This CDR3 comprises 15 residues. CDR3: CASSLAGTGPYEQYF.

V is TRBV3-1 and J is TRBJ2-1; TCRdb returns TRBD2, unconfirmable since there is no DNA. Germline loops: CDR1 LGHDT, CDR2 YNNKEL (reference sequence). There are 14 residues in the CDR3. The CDR3 here is CASRGLGRDNEQFF.

The rearrangement uses TRBV27 and TRBJ1-2. The CDR3 contains 11 residues. Germline CDR1 reads MNHEY; CDR2 reads SMNVEV (reference sequence). The CDR3 spells CASGQNYGYTF.

The chain links TRBV7-6 to TRBJ2-7; absent DNA, TCRdb's TRBD1 call cannot be checked. This CDR3 spans 12 amino acids. Germline V lookup: CDR1 SGHVS, CDR2 FNYEAQ. The CDR3 is CASSLGDSEQYF. Full variable domain (missing parts from reference TRBV7-6 and TRBJ2-7): GAGVSQSPRYKVTKRGQDVALRCDPISGHVSLYWYRQALGQGPEFLTYFNYEAQQDKSGLPNDRFSAERPEGSISTLTIQRTEQRDSAMYRCASSLGDSEQYFGPGTRLTVT.

The gene calls are TRBV2 and TRBJ1-1. From germline, CDR1 is SNHLY and CDR2 FYNNEI. The CDR3 has 12 amino acids. The CDR3 loop is CASTRRNTEAFF.

Its frequency marks this clonotype as medium-sized. J is TRBJ2-7 and V is TRBV5-6; TCRdb lists TRBD2, though no DNA is available to test this call. The germline V gene has CDR1 SGHDT and CDR2 YYEEEE. There are 15 residues in the CDR3. CDR3 region: CASSHQASGVYEQYF. Full variable domain (rest looked up from reference TRBV5-6 and TRBJ2-7): DAGVTQSPTHLIKTRGQQVTLRCSPKSGHDTVSWYQQALGQGPQFIFQYYEEEERQRGNFPDRFSGHQFPNYSSELNVNALLLGDSALYLCASSHQASGVYEQYFGPGTRLTVT.

V usage is TRBV29-1 and J usage is TRBJ1-1; TCRdb's D gene call, TRBD1, goes unchecked for lack of DNA. CDR3 length: 14 amino acids. Germline V gene sequence: CDR1 SQVTM, CDR2 ANQGSEA. CDR3 sequence: CSVEGAGAGTEAFF. The whole variable domain, remainder taken from reference TRBV29-1 and TRBJ1-1, is SAVISQKPSRDICQRGTSLTIQCQVDSQVTMMFWYRQQPGQSLTLIATANQGSEATYESGFVIDKFPISRPNLTFSTLTVSNMSPEDSSIYLCSVEGAGAGTEAFFGQGTRLTVV.

This clonotype counts as medium-sized by frequency. The chain is built from TRBV29-1 and TRBJ1-1; with no DNA, the TCRdb D assignment of TRBD1 cannot be verified. Germline CDR1 reads SQVTM; CDR2 reads ANQGSEA. The CDR3 loop spans 13 amino acids. The CDR3 sequence is CSVQGIENTEAFF.

The rearrangement links TRBV9 to TRBJ2-7; lacking DNA, the TRBD2 call made by TCRdb goes unchecked. The CDR3 has 15 residues. Germline V gene lookup returns CDR1 SGDLS and CDR2 YYNGEE. CDR3 sequence: CASSGGTSGAYEQYF.

The chain uses TRBV29-1 and TRBJ2-7; the TRBD1 assignment by TCRdb is unverifiable without DNA. CDR3 length: 12 residues. The germline V gene has CDR1 SQVTM and CDR2 ANQGSEA. The CDR3 spells CSVDMGAYEQYF.

Frequency places this clonotype as medium-sized. V usage is TRBV4-3 and J usage is TRBJ1-1. Germline V gives CDR1 LGHNA, CDR2 YSLEER. There are 16 residues in the CDR3. The CDR3 reads CASSQGREVWFTEAFF.

CDR3 sequence: CASSLFGDTQYF. The chain recombines TRBV5-1 with TRBJ2-3. The CDR3 is made up of 12 amino acids. In germline, CDR1 is SGHRS, CDR2 YFSETQ.

J is TRBJ2-1 and V is TRBV19; checking the TCRdb D call of TRBD2 is not possible without DNA. Germline values: CDR1 LNHDA, CDR2 SQIVND (reference sequence). The CDR3 consists of 15 residues. The CDR3 protein is CASSIAQRGYNEQFF.

In terms of frequency, this clonotype is medium-sized. The CDR3 protein is CASSVGPPEYEQYF. The chain combines TRBV9 with TRBJ2-7; TCRdb proposes TRBD2, but this gene call is untestable without DNA. Germline values: CDR1 SGDLS, CDR2 YYNGEE. The CDR3 loop spans 14 amino acids.

The chain's CDR3 is CSVNFRASYEQYF. The V call is TRBV29-1, the J call TRBJ2-7. The CDR3 is made up of 13 amino acids. Germline CDR1 SQVTM, CDR2 ANQGSEA.

This clonotype is deemed medium-sized by its frequency. The V call is TRBV2, the J call TRBJ2-7; lacking DNA, the TRBD1 call made by TCRdb goes unchecked. This CDR3 comprises 12 residues. Germline V gene sequence: CDR1 SNHLY, CDR2 FYNNEI. CDR3 residues: CASRDRVDEQYF.